These 7 T cell receptor beta chains originate from one sample sequenced in a study of long-term antiretroviral therapy in people with HIV. The immunoSEQ assay was v3.0, run at survey level. Sequencing was performed with immunoSEQ multiplex PCR; in TCRdb, only in-frame clones are kept and a portion is missing. This table has about 33,000 clones, over 65% appearing once. Here the sequenced sample was unsorted PBMCs, taken 2 years after starting antiretroviral therapy. The receptors originated from a woman in her forties or fifties with HIV.

V is TRBV29-1 and J is TRBJ2-5; 10 bases match TRBD2. The length of the CDR3 is 16 residues. Losses at the gene ends were 8 bases for V and 5 bases for J; bases not matched to a gene: 17. The germline CDR1 and CDR2 sequences are SQVTM and ANQGSEA. CDR3 amino acids: CSSKWTSGRERETQYF. CDR3 DNA: TGCAGCTCCAAGTGGACTAGCGGTCGAGAGCGGGAGACCCAGTACTTC.

The rearrangement links TRBV30 to TRBJ2-5; D is uncertain. This CDR3 has 10 residues. Trimming removed 4 bases at V and 5 bases at J, with 5 bases between. Germline values: CDR1 GTSNPN, CDR2 SVGIG (reference sequence). The CDR3 region has the DNA TGTGCCTGGAAACGCGAGACCCAGTACTTC. Its protein product is CAWKRETQYF.

V usage is TRBV14 and J usage is TRBJ1-1; D remains ambiguous. The CDR3 extends over 15 amino acids. V dropped 6 bases and J dropped 4 bases, with 18 bases sitting between them. Germline V gives CDR1 SGHDN, CDR2 FVKESK. For the CDR3, the DNA is TGTGCCAGCAGTCCGTTGATAGGTCTTAGCACTGAAGCTTTCTTT. It specifies CASSPLIGLSTEAFF.

The CDR3: CASSWSSGANVLTF. The CDR3 DNA reads TGCGCCAGCAGCTGGAGCTCTGGGGCCAACGTCCTGACTTTC. This sequence joins TRBV5-1 and TRBJ2-6; D ambiguous. Trimming removed 3 bases at V and 0 bases at J, with 4 bases between. Germline V CDR1 and CDR2: SGHRS, YFSETQ. The CDR3 runs to 14 residues.

The CDR3 here is CASKGQGYSNQPQHF. CDR3 bases: TGTGCCAGCAAGGGACAGGGGTATAGCAATCAGCCCCAGCATTTT. The chain employs TRBV2 and TRBJ1-5, with 10 bases aligning to TRBD1. The CDR3 is made up of 15 amino acids. V shed 7 bases, J shed 0 bases, and the junction held 3 bases outside the gene matches. Germline CDR1 and CDR2: SNHLY and FYNNEI.

The J gene is TRBJ1-1, the V gene TRBV6-5; 7 bases are shared with TRBD1. Germline V lookup: CDR1 MNHEY, CDR2 SVGAGI. The CDR3 covers 14 residues. V shed 10 bases and J 1 base; nucleotides not matched to a gene: 9. As DNA, the CDR3 is TGTGCCACGCAAAGGGGGCAGGGGAACACTGAAGCTTTCTTT. Its protein is CATQRGQGNTEAFF.

The rearrangement links TRBV7-9 to TRBJ1-1, with D unclear. This CDR3 contains 14 residues. Germline values: CDR1 SEHNR, CDR2 FQNEAQ (reference sequence). V was shortened by 3 bases and J by 2 bases, with 10 bases between the two germline ends. The CDR3: CASSFSGTNTEAFF. The CDR3 coding sequence is TGTGCCAGCAGCTTCTCCGGCACCAACACTGAAGCTTTCTTT.